This record covers a single TCR beta chain. Its target is not known. The table came from immunoSEQ multiplex PCR; TCRdb's copy has only in-frame clones and leaves some out. This table holds about 120,000 clones, roughly 85% found once. Trimming pared 4 bases from V and 11 bases from J, leaving 11 bases between. This CDR3 has 11 amino acids. Germline loops: CDR1 LNHDA, CDR2 SQIVND (reference sequence). The data originate from a study of T cell responses to AZD1222 COVID-19 vaccine. Study results and caveats: Repertoires in all cases were sampled only once the peak T cell response had passed.

Sequenced here: peripheral blood, sampled on day 0 of AZD1222 vaccination. The clonotype was recovered from an adult in good health. The chain combines TRBV19 with TRBJ1-1; tentative D call: TRBD1 (5 bases). The CDR3 DNA reads TGTGCCAGTAGTAAAGGGGCGCTGGCTTTCTTT. As protein: CASSKGALAFF.